This T cell receptor beta chain was retrieved from a study of blood T cell repertoires in COVID-19. At the level of the study: Sources were T cells, B-cell-depleted T cells, or PBMCs; the material itself was cDNA or gDNA.

The germline V gene has CDR1 MDHEN and CDR2 SYDVKM. This CDR3 is 12 amino acids long. Trimming left V 3 bases short and J 4 bases short, with 6 bases between. The method was immunoSEQ multiplex PCR; TCRdb's version includes in-frame clones alone and lacks a portion of them. The sample contains a few hundred thousand clones, 75% to 90% of which appear only once. The TCR originated in a woman between 50 and 59 years old who had recovered from COVID-19. The source material was PBMCs or T cells enriched from blood (not recorded which). The chain uses TRBV28 and TRBJ1-2; unclear D gene. CDR3 sequence: CASSLFLYGYTF. CDR3 in DNA: TGTGCCAGCAGTTTGTTCCTCTATGGCTACACCTTC.